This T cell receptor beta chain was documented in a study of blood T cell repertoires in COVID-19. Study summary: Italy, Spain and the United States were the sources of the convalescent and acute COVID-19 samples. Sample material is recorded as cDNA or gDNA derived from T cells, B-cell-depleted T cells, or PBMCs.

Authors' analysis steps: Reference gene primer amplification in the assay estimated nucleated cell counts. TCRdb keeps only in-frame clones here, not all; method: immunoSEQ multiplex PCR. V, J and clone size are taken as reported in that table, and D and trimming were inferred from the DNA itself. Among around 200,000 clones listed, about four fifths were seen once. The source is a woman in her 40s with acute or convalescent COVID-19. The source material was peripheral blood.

Here the CDR3 DNA reads TGTGCCATCAGGGGGAGCTTAGAAGATACGCAGTATTTT. Protein: CAIRGSLEDTQYF. The rearrangement joins TRBV10-3 to TRBJ2-3; tentative D call: TRBD2 (5 bases). Trimming stripped 6 bases from V and 5 bases from J, with 12 bases between. The length of the CDR3 is 13 residues. Germline CDR1 is ENHRY and CDR2 is SYGVKD.